Listed below are T cell receptor beta chains from one sample, sequenced in a study of tumor-infiltrating lymphocytes in localized non-small cell lung cancer. Method: immunoSEQ multiplex PCR; TCRdb's copy keeps in-frame clones and lacks some. The repertoire consists of fewer than 12,000 clones, with 63% occurring once and the leading ten covering less than 9.5%. Material for sequencing was lung tumor tissue. The receptors derive from a human donor with non-small cell lung cancer. The CDR3 runs from the conserved cysteine through the conserved F or W.

TRBJ2-7	14	TRBV7-6	CASSSQGSRYEQYF
TRBJ2-7	15	TRBV6-6	CASSSLGQGTYEQYF
TRBJ2-1	16	TRBV5-4	CASSRDRSSSYNEQFF
TRBJ1-1	14	TRBV10-3	CAIREGREDTEAFF
TRBJ2-1	17	TRBV18	CASSPGRGLAVRNEQFF
TRBJ1-4	14	TRBV14	CASSQVGGEEKLFF
TRBJ2-1	15	TRBV7-7	CASSVGGPPYNEQFF
TRBJ1-2	14	TRBV18	CASSPGDRSYGYTF
TRBJ2-7	15	TRBV27	CASSRLGTGGYEQYF
TRBJ1-2	13	TRBV7-2	CASSLAPGNGYTF
TRBJ1-1	14	TRBV30	CAWRRGAANTEAFF
TRBJ1-5	17	TRBV29-1	CSVLGQGGFGKNQPQHF
TRBJ2-2	14	TRBV18	CASSRRSYSGELFF
TRBJ2-2	17	TRBV5-5	CASSLRLRQGGSGELFF
TRBJ1-3	14	TRBV7-2	CASSFLTAGNTIYF
TRBJ2-7	14	TRBV5-1	CASSLGQGADEQYF
TRBJ2-1	15	TRBV10-3	CAISEGVAPYNEQFF
TRBJ2-2	13	TRBV7-2	CASSEQGAGELFF
TRBJ2-5	15	TRBV7-9	CASSVLGVSKETQYF
TRBJ2-1	16	TRBV10-1	CASSESRAGGFYEQFF
TRBJ2-5	16	TRBV7-9	CASSLVSGQGRETQYF
TRBJ2-7	13	TRBV29-1	CSVEGGWGYEQYF
TRBJ2-7	14	TRBV5-1	CASSLFQGTYEQYF
TRBJ2-7	13	TRBV9	CASSTHSGNEQYF
TRBJ1-6	13	TRBV6-5	CASTWGSNSPLHF
TRBJ1-1	15	TRBV7-2	CASSSEGGANTEAFF
TRBJ2-1	11	TRBV29-1	CSVVPYNEQFF
TRBJ1-1	14	TRBV7-2	CASSLQRGITEAFF
TRBJ1-6	18	TRBV14	CASSRRTGTIAYNSPLHF
TRBJ1-2	12	TRBV18	CASSPRLYGYTF